These T cell receptor beta chains were read from a single sample in a study of identical twins. TCRdb called the 5' RACE reads again in MiXCR, with one record for every CDR3 protein. The table shows 500,000 to 600,000 distinct CDR3 sequences, with 20% to 25% occurring only once. The same data also went into a second study, on T cells expressing NK-cell markers.

The sequenced sample was CD4+ T cells sorted from blood. Source of these receptors: a woman aged 18 to 35 in good health. Each CDR3 is given with its conserved first and last residue. Each record gives: clone size, D gene, J gene, V gene, CDR3 protein, CDR3 DNA. A D gene is named only where the DNA matches it firmly. Size is stated for part of the rows, as once, few or many counts, or as a class when the clone is expanded.

size: .
D: .
J: TRBJ1-1
V: TRBV20-1
CDR3: CSATTPNTEAFF
DNA: TGCAGTGCTACGACACCGAACACTGAAGCTTTCTTT

size: .
D: .
J: TRBJ1-1
V: TRBV12-3/TRBV12-4
CDR3: CASSFRGGGLNTEAFF
DNA: TGTGCCAGCAGTTTTCGAGGGGGAGGCCTGAACACTGAAGCTTTCTTT

size: .
D: TRBD2
J: TRBJ2-7
V: TRBV6-5
CDR3: CASRVSSGRQYF
DNA: TGTGCCAGCAGAGTATCTAGCGGGAGGCAGTACTTC

size: few
D: TRBD2
J: TRBJ2-1
V: TRBV10-3
CDR3: CATSGGYYNEQFF
DNA: TGTGCCACCAGCGGGGGCTACTACAATGAGCAGTTCTTC

size: .
D: .
J: TRBJ2-5
V: TRBV7-2
CDR3: CASSRTTQYF
DNA: TGTGCCAGCAGCCGGACAACCCAGTACTTC

size: .
D: TRBD2
J: TRBJ2-3
V: TRBV9
CDR3: CASSVNLPAGNTDTQYF
DNA: TGTGCCAGCAGCGTAAATCTTCCAGCGGGGAACACAGATACGCAGTATTTT

size: .
D: .
J: TRBJ2-1
V: TRBV2
CDR3: CASSERRESYNEQFF
DNA: TGTGCCAGCAGTGAGCGGCGGGAATCCTACAATGAGCAGTTCTTC

size: .
D: .
J: TRBJ2-6
V: TRBV7-2
CDR3: CASSRSGAGANVLTF
DNA: TGTGCCAGCAGCCGCTCCGGGGCTGGGGCCAACGTCCTGACTTTC

size: .
D: .
J: TRBJ2-3
V: TRBV20-1
CDR3: CSAPGRDGTDTQYF
DNA: TGCAGTGCGCCCGGAAGAGATGGCACAGATACGCAGTATTTT

size: .
D: TRBD1
J: TRBJ1-3
V: TRBV20-1
CDR3: CSASPGQGPGNTIYF
DNA: TGCAGTGCTAGCCCGGGACAGGGCCCTGGAAACACCATATATTTT

size: few
D: .
J: TRBJ2-1
V: TRBV4-1
CDR3: CASSQSLRGAYNEQFF
DNA: TGCGCCAGCAGCCAAAGCTTAAGGGGCGCGTACAATGAGCAGTTCTTC

size: few
D: .
J: TRBJ2-1
V: TRBV7-2
CDR3: CASSPRSTHYNEQFF
DNA: TGTGCCAGCAGCCCGCGTTCAACCCATTACAATGAGCAGTTCTTC

size: .
D: .
J: TRBJ1-1
V: TRBV12-3/TRBV12-4
CDR3: CASRLGTAAEAFF
DNA: TGTGCCAGCAGGTTAGGGACGGCGGCCGAAGCTTTCTTT

size: .
D: .
J: TRBJ1-1
V: TRBV6-1
CDR3: CASSVNWGNTEAFF
DNA: TGTGCCAGCAGTGTGAATTGGGGGAACACTGAAGCTTTCTTT

size: few
D: .
J: TRBJ2-7
V: TRBV6-2/TRBV6-3
CDR3: CASRRGTSWGEQYF
DNA: TGTGCCAGCAGACGTGGGACATCCTGGGGCGAGCAGTACTTC

size: .
D: TRBD1
J: TRBJ1-1
V: TRBV29-1
CDR3: CSVVGRQGENTEAFF
DNA: TGCAGCGTTGTAGGGAGACAGGGAGAGAACACTGAAGCTTTCTTT

size: few
D: TRBD1
J: TRBJ2-7
V: TRBV20-1
CDR3: CSARDRGGVVQYF
DNA: TGCAGTGCTAGAGATAGAGGGGGCGTCGTGCAGTACTTC

size: .
D: .
J: TRBJ1-2
V: TRBV12-3/TRBV12-4
CDR3: CASGRFRVFNPFF
DNA: TGTGCCAGCGGACGATTCCGAGTATTCAACCCGTTCTTC

size: .
D: .
J: TRBJ2-2
V: TRBV7-3
CDR3: CASSLSRDTSNTGELFF
DNA: TGTGCCAGCAGCCTCAGCCGGGACACTTCGAACACCGGGGAGCTGTTTTTT

size: many
D: .
J: TRBJ2-7
V: TRBV29-1
CDR3: CSAVSNSYEQYF
DNA: TGCAGCGCGGTTTCGAACTCCTACGAGCAGTACTTC

size: many
D: TRBD1
J: TRBJ1-2
V: TRBV12-3/TRBV12-4
CDR3: CASSLAPGGPNGYTF
DNA: TGTGCCAGCAGTTTAGCCCCAGGGGGGCCGAATGGCTACACCTTC

size: .
D: .
J: TRBJ2-7
V: TRBV18
CDR3: CASSPAGHEQYF
DNA: TGTGCCAGCTCACCAGCGGGACACGAGCAGTACTTC

size: few
D: .
J: TRBJ2-1
V: TRBV20-1
CDR3: CSARAPAKTRYNEQFF
DNA: TGCAGTGCTAGAGCTCCTGCTAAGACTAGATACAATGAGCAGTTCTTC

size: many
D: .
J: TRBJ1-1
V: TRBV12-3/TRBV12-4
CDR3: CASSRQYNTEAFF
DNA: TGTGCCAGCAGTAGACAGTATAACACTGAAGCTTTCTTT

size: few
D: TRBD1
J: TRBJ1-2
V: TRBV12-3/TRBV12-4
CDR3: CASRRGLGYTF
DNA: TGTGCCAGCAGGAGGGGGCTCGGCTACACCTTC

size: .
D: TRBD2
J: TRBJ2-7
V: TRBV20-1
CDR3: CSARGLGTSLNEQYF
DNA: TGCAGTGCTAGAGGTCTTGGGACTAGCTTGAACGAGCAGTACTTC

size: few
D: .
J: TRBJ2-3
V: TRBV7-2
CDR3: CASSSLYGGTDTQYF
DNA: TGTGCCAGCAGCTCCCTCTATGGAGGCACAGATACGCAGTATTTT

size: .
D: .
J: TRBJ2-3
V: TRBV5-1
CDR3: CASSLHQSTDTQYF
DNA: TGCGCCAGCAGCTTACACCAGTCCACAGATACGCAGTATTTT

size: .
D: .
J: TRBJ1-1
V: TRBV6-5
CDR3: CASSYRLNTEAFF
DNA: TGTGCCAGCAGTTATCGGCTGAACACTGAAGCTTTCTTT

size: few
D: .
J: TRBJ1-1
V: TRBV10-3
CDR3: CAISGGGKDTEAFF
DNA: TGTGCCATCAGTGGGGGGGGCAAGGACACTGAAGCTTTCTTT

size: few
D: .
J: TRBJ2-5
V: TRBV20-1
CDR3: CSALRVYETQYF
DNA: TGCAGTGCTCTCAGGGTTTACGAGACCCAGTACTTC

size: few
D: .
J: TRBJ2-1
V: TRBV24-1
CDR3: CATSLGPNEQFF
DNA: TGTGCCACCAGCTTGGGACCGAATGAGCAGTTCTTC

size: .
D: .
J: TRBJ1-1
V: TRBV12-3/TRBV12-4
CDR3: CASSLAEGLNTEAFF
DNA: TGTGCCAGCAGTTTAGCGGAGGGGTTGAACACTGAAGCTTTCTTT

size: few
D: TRBD1
J: TRBJ2-1
V: TRBV5-1
CDR3: CASSLDRGNNEQFF
DNA: TGCGCCAGCAGCTTGGACAGGGGCAATAATGAGCAGTTCTTC

size: .
D: .
J: TRBJ2-6
V: TRBV6-2/TRBV6-3
CDR3: CASSEGANVLTF
DNA: TGTGCCAGCAGTGAGGGGGCCAACGTCCTGACTTTC

size: many
D: TRBD1
J: TRBJ1-2
V: TRBV6-6
CDR3: CASSYDRAYGYTF
DNA: TGTGCCAGCAGTTATGACAGGGCCTATGGCTACACCTTC

size: .
D: TRBD2
J: TRBJ2-3
V: TRBV5-5
CDR3: CASSLGLAGWYF
DNA: TGTGCCAGCAGCTTGGGACTAGCGGGATGGTATTTT

size: .
D: TRBD2
J: TRBJ2-1
V: TRBV4-1
CDR3: CASSQVSSGSIHNEQFF
DNA: TGCGCCAGCAGCCAAGTTTCGAGCGGGAGTATCCACAATGAGCAGTTCTTC

size: many
D: TRBD2
J: TRBJ2-1
V: TRBV20-1
CDR3: CSATSGGYNEQFF
DNA: TGCAGTGCTACTAGCGGGGGGTACAATGAGCAGTTCTTC

size: few
D: .
J: TRBJ2-2
V: TRBV20-1
CDR3: CSASRGLDTGELFF
DNA: TGCAGTGCTAGTCGGGGATTGGACACCGGGGAGCTGTTTTTT

size: .
D: .
J: TRBJ2-1
V: TRBV9
CDR3: CASSVAEYNEQFF
DNA: TGTGCCAGCAGCGTAGCGGAGTACAATGAGCAGTTCTTC

size: .
D: TRBD2
J: TRBJ2-1
V: TRBV7-9
CDR3: CASSLGATSGNNEQFF
DNA: TGTGCCAGCAGCTTAGGCGCGACTAGCGGGAACAATGAGCAGTTCTTC

size: .
D: .
J: TRBJ1-2
V: TRBV12-3/TRBV12-4
CDR3: CASRSRQGFYGYTF
DNA: TGTGCCAGCAGGTCGAGGCAGGGTTTCTATGGCTACACCTTC

size: .
D: .
J: TRBJ2-3
V: TRBV20-1
CDR3: CSAQGGGSTDTQYF
DNA: TGCAGTGCTCAAGGGGGGGGAAGCACAGATACGCAGTATTTT